The clone carrying this T cell receptor beta chain was picked up a small number of times. The antigen remains undetermined. Repertoires were generated with immunoSEQ multiplex PCR, while TCRdb's copy carries only in-frame clones and drops some. The data hold fewer than 40,000 clones, with 75% to 90% observed a single time. This entry comes from a study of T cells in narcolepsy. Study results and limitations: Same-patient CSF and blood CD4+ T cell clonotypes included HCRT-specific and TRIB2-specific autoreactive ones. No autoreactive T cell clone sequences appeared in some memory CD4+ repertoires.

The length of the CDR3 is 14 residues. V lost 2 bases and J 3 bases, leaving 11 bases between the germline ends. Germline V gene data show CDR1 as MNHEY and CDR2 as SMNVEV (reference sequence). Sequenced material: CD45RA- memory CD4+ T cells from PBMCs. The sequence derives from a human donor with narcolepsy. The rearrangement uses TRBV27 and TRBJ2-7; D not resolved. CDR3 sequence (DNA): TGTGCCAGCAGTTTAACAGCCTTGAGCTACGAGCAGTACTTC. Residues: CASSLTALSYEQYF.